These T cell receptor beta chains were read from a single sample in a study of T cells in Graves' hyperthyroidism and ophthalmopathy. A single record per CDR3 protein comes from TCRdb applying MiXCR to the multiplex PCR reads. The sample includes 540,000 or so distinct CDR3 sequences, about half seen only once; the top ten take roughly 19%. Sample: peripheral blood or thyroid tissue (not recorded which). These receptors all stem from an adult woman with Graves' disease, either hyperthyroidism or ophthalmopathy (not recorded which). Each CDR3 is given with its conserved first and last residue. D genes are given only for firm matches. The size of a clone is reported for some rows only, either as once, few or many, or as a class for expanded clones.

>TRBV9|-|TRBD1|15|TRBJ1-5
TGTGCCAGCAGTGCTCTCGACAGGGTCAATCAGCCCCAGCATTTT
CASSALDRVNQPQHF
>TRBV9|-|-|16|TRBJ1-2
TGTGCCAGCAGCGTGACTAGCGGGGAAGACCTCTATGGCTACACCTTC
CASSVTSGEDLYGYTF
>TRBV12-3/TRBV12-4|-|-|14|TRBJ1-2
TGTGCCAGCAGTTCTGGGGGGCTCTGGTATGGCTACACCTTC
CASSSGGLWYGYTF
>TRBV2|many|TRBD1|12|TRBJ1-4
TGTGCCAGCGGGCAGGGGGGAGAAAAACTGTTTTTT
CASGQGGEKLFF
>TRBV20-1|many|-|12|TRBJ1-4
TGCAGTGCCGGGTCCACTAATGAAAAACTGTTTTTT
CSAGSTNEKLFF
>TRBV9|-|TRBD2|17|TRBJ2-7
TGTGCCAGCAGCGCCCGGGAGGATGCGGGCCATCACTACGAGCAGTACTTC
CASSAREDAGHHYEQYF
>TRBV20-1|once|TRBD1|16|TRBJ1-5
TGCAGTGCTAACCCTCCAGGGGGCCGGTCGTATCAGCCCCAGCATTTT
CSANPPGGRSYQPQHF
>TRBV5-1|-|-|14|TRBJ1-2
TGCGCCAGCAGCTCCCGGCAGGGATCGGGTGGCTACACCTTC
CASSSRQGSGGYTF
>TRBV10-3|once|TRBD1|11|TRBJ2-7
TGTGCCATCAGGCAGGGGGACGAGCAGTACTTC
CAIRQGDEQYF
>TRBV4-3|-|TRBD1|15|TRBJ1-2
TGCGCCAGCAGCCATAGGGACAGCATTAACTATGGCTACACCTTC
CASSHRDSINYGYTF
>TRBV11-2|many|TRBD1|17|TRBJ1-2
TGTGCCAGCAGCCGAACCTTCGGACAGGGCGCTAACTATGGCTACACCTTC
CASSRTFGQGANYGYTF
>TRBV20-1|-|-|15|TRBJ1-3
TGCAGTGCTAGAATGCTGGGGGCTTCTGGAAACACCATATATTTT
CSARMLGASGNTIYF
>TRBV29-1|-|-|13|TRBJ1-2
TGCAGCGTTGGGAGGCAGGGAGTTCTGAGGGACACCTTC
CSVGRQGVLRDTF
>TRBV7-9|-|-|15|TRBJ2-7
TGTGCCAGCAGCCCCGAGGGGGGTAGGACCGGGGAGCAGTACTTC
CASSPEGGRTGEQYF
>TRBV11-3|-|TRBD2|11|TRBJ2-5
TGTGCCAGCAGCTTAGGGTCCGGGAGGAGGTTC
CASSLGSGRRF
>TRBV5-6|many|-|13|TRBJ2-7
TGTGCCAGCAGCTTGGTCGGGGGTTTCGAGCAGTACTTC
CASSLVGGFEQYF
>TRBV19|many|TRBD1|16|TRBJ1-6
TGTGCCAGTACCGTGAGGGCGGGACAGGCTCCCGCACCCCTCCACTTT
CASTVRAGQAPAPLHF
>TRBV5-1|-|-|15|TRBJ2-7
TGCGCCAGCAGCTCCCATGACAGTCGATCCTACGAGCAGTACTTC
CASSSHDSRSYEQYF
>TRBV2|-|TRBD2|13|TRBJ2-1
TGTGCCACCCAAAGCGGGGTTAACAATGAGCAGTTCTTC
CATQSGVNNEQFF
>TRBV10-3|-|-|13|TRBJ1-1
TGTGCCATCAGTCCGGGGCCGATCGCTGAAGCTTTCTTT
CAISPGPIAEAFF
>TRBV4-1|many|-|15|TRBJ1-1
TGCGCCAGCAGCCCCCGGGCCCACGGGAACACTGAAGCTTTCTTT
CASSPRAHGNTEAFF
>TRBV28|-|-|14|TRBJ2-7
TGTGCCAGCAGTTTTCGGCGGACCCTACCCGAGCAGTACTTC
CASSFRRTLPEQYF
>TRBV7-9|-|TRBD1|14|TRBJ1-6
TGTGCCAGCAGCCGGGGACAGGCGAGGACACCCCTCCACTTT
CASSRGQARTPLHF
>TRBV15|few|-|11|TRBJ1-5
TGTGCCACCAGCGGGGATGGTCCCCAGCATTTT
CATSGDGPQHF
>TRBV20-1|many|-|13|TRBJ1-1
TGCAGCGGAAGAGGGGGGGTGGACACTGAAGCTTTCTTT
CSGRGGVDTEAFF
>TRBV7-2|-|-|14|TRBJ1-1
TGTGCCAGCAGCTCTAGGACAGTGAGCACTGAAGCTTTCTTT
CASSSRTVSTEAFF
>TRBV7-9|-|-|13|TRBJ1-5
TGTGCCAGCAGCGGGGTTATGGGTCAGCCCCAGCATTTT
CASSGVMGQPQHF